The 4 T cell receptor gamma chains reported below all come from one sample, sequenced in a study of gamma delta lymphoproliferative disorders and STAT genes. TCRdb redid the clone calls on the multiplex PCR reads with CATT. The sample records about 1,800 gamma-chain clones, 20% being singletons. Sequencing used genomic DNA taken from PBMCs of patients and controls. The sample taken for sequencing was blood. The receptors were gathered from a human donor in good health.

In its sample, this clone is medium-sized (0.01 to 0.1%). The CDR3 protein is CATWEAKLGYYKKLF. The CDR3, as DNA: TGTGCCACCTGGGAAGCTAAATTGGGTTATTATAAGAAACTCTTT. The chain links TRGV4 to TRGJ1 or TRGJ2. In the absence of a J gene in TCRdb, the DNA was matched to germline to assign it here. V was clipped by 4 bases and J by 3 bases; unmatched bases: 12. The CDR3 is 15 amino acids. The germline V gene encodes CDR1 EGSTGY and CDR2 YDSYTSSV.

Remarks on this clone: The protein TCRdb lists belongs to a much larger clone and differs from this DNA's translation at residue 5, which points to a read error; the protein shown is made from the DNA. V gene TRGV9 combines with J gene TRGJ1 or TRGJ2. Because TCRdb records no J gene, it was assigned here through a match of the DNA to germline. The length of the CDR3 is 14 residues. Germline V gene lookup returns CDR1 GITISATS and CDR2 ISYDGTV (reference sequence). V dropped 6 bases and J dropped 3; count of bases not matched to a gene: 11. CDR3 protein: CALWKGCIYYKKLF. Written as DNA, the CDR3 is TGTGCCTTGTGGAAGGGATGTATTTATTATAAGAAACTCTTT.

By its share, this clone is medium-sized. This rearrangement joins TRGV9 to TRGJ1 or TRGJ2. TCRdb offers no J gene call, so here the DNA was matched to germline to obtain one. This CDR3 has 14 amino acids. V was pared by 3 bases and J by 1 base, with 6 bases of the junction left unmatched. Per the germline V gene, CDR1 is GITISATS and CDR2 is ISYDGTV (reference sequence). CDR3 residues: CALWELPNYYKKLF. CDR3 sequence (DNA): TGTGCCTTGTGGGAGCTACCTAATTATTATAAGAAACTCTTT.

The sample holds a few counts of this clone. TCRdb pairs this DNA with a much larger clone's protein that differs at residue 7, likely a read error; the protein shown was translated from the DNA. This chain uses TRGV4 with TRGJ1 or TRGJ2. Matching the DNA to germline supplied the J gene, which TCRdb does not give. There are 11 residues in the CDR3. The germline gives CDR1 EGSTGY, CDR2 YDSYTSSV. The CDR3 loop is CATRNYCKKLF. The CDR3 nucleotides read TGTGCCACCCGGAATTATTGTAAGAAACTCTTT.